The 3 T cell receptor beta chains below come from one sample, sequenced in a study of T cells after yellow fever vaccination. TCRdb used MiXCR to reprocess the 5' RACE reads, holding one entry per CDR3 protein. The table shows roughly 500,000 distinct CDR3 sequences, with about 19% occurring only once. Source: PBMCs, taken 15 days after the yellow fever booster vaccination. These receptors were obtained from a young man who received the YFV17D yellow fever vaccine.

V and J are TRBV11-2 and TRBJ2-2; D uncertain. CDR1 is SGHAT, CDR2 FQNNGV, per germline. This CDR3 comprises 18 residues. Trimming stripped 2 bases from V and 0 bases from J, with 16 bases between. This chain's CDR3 is CASSLSRLQYANTGELFF. As DNA, the CDR3 is TGTGCCAGCAGCTTAAGTAGGTTACAGTACGCGAACACCGGGGAGCTGTTTTTT.

This sequence joins TRBV20-1 and TRBJ2-3; D not resolved. V was trimmed by 7 bases and J by 3 bases, leaving 8 bases between them. The length of the CDR3 is 11 residues. Germline CDR1 and CDR2: DFQATT and SNEGSKA (reference sequence). Here the CDR3 reads CSGFRTDTQYF. The CDR3 DNA reads as TGCAGTGGATTCAGGACAGATACGCAGTATTTT.

The chain carries TRBV18 and TRBJ2-5, with D maybe TRBD2 (5 bases). Germline V gives CDR1 KGHSH, CDR2 LQKENI. With 0 bases removed from V and 5 bases from J, the gap between germline ends came to 10 bases. The CDR3 consists of 14 residues. DNA of the CDR3: TGTGCCAGCTCACCACCGAACGGGAAGGAGACCCAGTACTTC. Its translation: CASSPPNGKETQYF.